The clone carrying this TCR beta chain was recorded once. The entry originates in a study of CD8 T cells in Susac syndrome. CDR3 length equals 15 residues. V was pared by 5 bases and J by 5 bases, with 15 bases between. Germline V gives CDR1 SGHTA, CDR2 FQGNSA. Reverse transcription used about 0.45 to 1 ug RNA and random hexamers. MiXCR, run by TCRdb on the immunoSEQ multiplex PCR reads, gives a single entry per CDR3 protein. The table shows 150,000 or so distinct CDR3 sequences, with about 94% occurring only once. Sample: CD4+ T cells from PBMCs. The TCR was taken from a human donor in good health. The chain combines TRBV7-2 with TRBJ1-4; the D is unclear. CDR3 residues: CASSLWTNPNEKLFF. The CDR3 DNA reads TGTGCCAGCAGCCTGTGGACGAATCCGAATGAAAAACTGTTTTTT. Drawing the rest from reference TRBV7-2 and TRBJ1-4, the complete variable domain is GAGVSQSPSNKVTEKGKDVELRCDPISGHTALYWYRQSLGQGLEFLIYFQGNSAPDKSGLPSDRFSAERTGGSVSTLTIQRTQQEDSAVYLCASSLWTNPNEKLFFGSGTQLSVL.